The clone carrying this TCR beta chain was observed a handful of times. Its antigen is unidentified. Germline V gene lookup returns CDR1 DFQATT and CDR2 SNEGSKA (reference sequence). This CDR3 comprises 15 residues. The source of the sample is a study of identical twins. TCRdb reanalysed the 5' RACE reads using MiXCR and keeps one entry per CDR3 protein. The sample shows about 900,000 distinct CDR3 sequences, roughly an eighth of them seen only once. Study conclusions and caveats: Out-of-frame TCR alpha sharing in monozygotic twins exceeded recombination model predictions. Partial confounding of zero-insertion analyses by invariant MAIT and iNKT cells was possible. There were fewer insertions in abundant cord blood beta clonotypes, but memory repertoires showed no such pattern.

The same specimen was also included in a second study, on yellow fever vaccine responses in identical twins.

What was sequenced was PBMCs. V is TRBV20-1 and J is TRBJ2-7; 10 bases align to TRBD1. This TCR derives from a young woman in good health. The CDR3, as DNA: TGCTGTGCTAGAGATTGGGGACAGGGGATCTACGAGCAGTACGTC. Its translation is CCARDWGQGIYEQYV.